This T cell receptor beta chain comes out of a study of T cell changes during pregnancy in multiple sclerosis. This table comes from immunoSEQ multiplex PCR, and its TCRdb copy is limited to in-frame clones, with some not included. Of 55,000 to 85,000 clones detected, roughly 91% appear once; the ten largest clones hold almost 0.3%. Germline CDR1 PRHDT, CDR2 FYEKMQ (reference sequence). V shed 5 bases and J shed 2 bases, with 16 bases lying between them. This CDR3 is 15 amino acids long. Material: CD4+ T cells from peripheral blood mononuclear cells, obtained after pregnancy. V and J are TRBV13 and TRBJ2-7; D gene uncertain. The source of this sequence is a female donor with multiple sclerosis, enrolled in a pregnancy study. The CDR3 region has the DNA TGTGCCAGCAGCCGCGGCCCTCGCAGAGCCTACGAGCAGTACTTC. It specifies CASSRGPRRAYEQYF.